This T cell receptor beta chain was captured in a study of blood T cell repertoires in COVID-19. The wider study: Samples representing acute and convalescent COVID-19 were sourced from the United States, Italy and Spain.

Profiled with immunoSEQ multiplex PCR; TCRdb holds only in-frame clones, not every one. The sample consists of roughly 55,000 clones, over 75% of them appearing once. The CDR3 runs 15 residues. The ends were cut back, 4 bases at V and 9 bases at J, with 23 bases in the middle. Germline loops: CDR1 SGDLS, CDR2 YYNGEE. This receptor was identified in a human donor in a cohort sampled during active COVID-19. Sequencing used peripheral blood. This rearrangement joins TRBV9 to TRBJ2-7; D might be TRBD2 (5 bases). CDR3: CASSPGGSLGLGQYF. The DNA for the CDR3 is TGTGCCAGCAGCCCTGGTGGGTCATTAGGACTGGGGCAGTACTTC.